Each of the 18 T cell receptor beta chains below was sequenced from the same sample in a study of Graves' ophthalmopathy and Graves' hyperthyroidism. Amplification from RNA transcripts yielded the TCR beta CDR3 regions. First-round RT-PCR used HTBI primers; second-round multiplex PCR followed. One entry per CDR3 protein results from TCRdb running MiXCR on the multiplex PCR reads. Of hundreds of thousands of distinct CDR3 sequences listed, around 21% were seen once; the top ten hold under 3.5%. Sequencing used peripheral blood. These receptors came from a young woman with stable Graves' hyperthyroidism.

This clonotype has ten or more counts. V is TRBV24-1 and J is TRBJ1-5; TRBD1 agrees at 9 bases. Germline values: CDR1 KGHDR, CDR2 SFDVKD. This CDR3 comprises 18 residues. With 4 bases clipped from V and 1 base from J, the junction kept 10 bases outside the gene matches. The CDR3 sequence is CATSETAGTGWSNQPQHF. DNA for the CDR3: TGTGCCACCAGTGAGACGGCCGGGACAGGGTGGAGCAATCAGCCCCAGCATTTT.

This clonotype appeared many times. The V gene is TRBV6-2 or TRBV6-3, the J gene TRBJ1-5; TRBD1 matches at 8 bases. CDR3 length equals 15 residues. Trimming took 4 bases from V and 5 from J; bases not matched to a gene: 7. Germline V gene lookup returns CDR1 MNHEY and CDR2 SVGEGT. Here the CDR3 reads CASSSGQGRYQPQHF. CDR3 DNA: TGTGCCAGCAGTTCAGGACAGGGCAGGTATCAGCCCCAGCATTTT.

The V call is TRBV6-1, the J call TRBJ2-7; D is possibly TRBD1 or TRBD2 (5 bases each). Deletions cut 6 bases from V and 4 bases from J, with 16 bases between. The CDR3 totals 14 residues. Per germline, CDR1 MNHNS and CDR2 SASEGT. The CDR3 DNA follows: TGTGCCAGCAGAAATGGGGGAGCGCGATACGAGCAGTACTTC. It translates to CASRNGGARYEQYF.

The gene calls are TRBV6-5 and TRBJ1-5; no clear D gene. This CDR3 has 15 amino acids. V was shortened by 0 bases and J by 4 bases, with 10 bases between the two germline ends. Germline lookup yields CDR1 MNHEY and CDR2 SVGAGI. The CDR3 protein is CASSYSVGSNQPQHF. The CDR3 region has the DNA TGTGCCAGCAGTTACTCGGTGGGGTCAAATCAGCCCCAGCATTTT.

Ten or more counts support this clonotype. V and J are TRBV27 and TRBJ1-6, with 7 bases fitting TRBD1. The CDR3 runs 15 residues. V was clipped by 2 bases and J by 7 bases; unmatched bases: 5. CDR1 is MNHEY, CDR2 SMNVEV, per germline (reference sequence). CDR3 nucleotide sequence: TGTGCCAGCAGTTTAACGGGACAGATCAATTCACCCCTCCACTTT. Amino acids: CASSLTGQINSPLHF.

The chain is built from TRBV18 and TRBJ1-1, with TRBD1 matching 10 bases. With V trimmed by 4 bases and J by 5 bases, 13 bases remained unmatched. Germline CDR1 and CDR2: KGHSH and LQKENI. The CDR3 consists of 17 residues. DNA for the CDR3: TGTGCCAGCTCACGCCTCCGGGACAGGGGACGGGATACTGAAGCTTTCTTT. Encoded protein: CASSRLRDRGRDTEAFF.

The J gene is TRBJ1-1, the V gene TRBV20-1; 11 nucleotides align to TRBD1. CDR3 size: 13 residues. J gave up 6 bases and V 6 bases, and 6 bases lay outside the gene matches. Germline CDR1 DFQATT, CDR2 SNEGSKA (reference sequence). The DNA for the CDR3 is TGCAGTGCCCAGGGACAGGGGGTCCCTGAAGCTTTCTTT. This codes for CSAQGQGVPEAFF.

This clonotype was seen repeatedly, ten times or more. The genes are TRBV29-1 and TRBJ2-7; either TRBD1 or TRBD2 may supply D (6 bases each). V was pared by 1 base and J by 3 bases, with 10 bases between. The CDR3 is 13 residues long. CDR1 and CDR2 (germline): SQVTM, ANQGSEA. The CDR3 sequence: CSVEGGGGYEQYF. CDR3 nucleotide sequence: TGCAGCGTTGAAGGCGGAGGGGGCTACGAGCAGTACTTC.

This sequence joins TRBV7-3 and TRBJ2-5; tentatively, D is TRBD2 (7 bases). This CDR3 contains 15 residues. Per germline, CDR1 SGHTA and CDR2 FQGTGA. V was pared by 2 bases and J by 4 bases, with 14 bases between. The CDR3 here is CASSLVGGGAETQYF. CDR3 DNA sequence: TGTGCCAGCAGCTTAGTAGGAGGGGGGGCAGAGACCCAGTACTTC.

This clonotype was picked up many times. This chain joins TRBV6-2 or TRBV6-3 and TRBJ1-2; no firm D call. Trimming removed 6 bases at V and 8 bases at J, with 19 bases between. CDR1 is MNHEY and CDR2 is SVGEGT in the germline V gene. CDR3 length equals 14 residues. The CDR3 DNA reads as TGTGCCAGCAGCGAGACCACAGTCGCGGGCGGCTACACCTTC. This sequence encodes CASSETTVAGGYTF.

At least ten counts were recorded for this clonotype. This sequence joins TRBV12-3 or TRBV12-4 and TRBJ2-7; maybe TRBD2 (6 bases). The CDR3 totals 15 residues. Deletions cut 3 bases from V and 5 bases from J, with 17 bases between. CDR3: CASSFSSYGRDEQYF. The CDR3 DNA follows: TGTGCCAGCAGTTTTTCCAGTTACGGGAGAGACGAGCAGTACTTC.

This clonotype was seen ten or more times. This chain connects TRBV6-5 to TRBJ1-1; D is possibly TRBD1 (6 bases). From germline, CDR1 is MNHEY and CDR2 SVGAGI. The ends were cut back, 2 bases at V and 2 bases at J, with 12 bases in the middle. This CDR3 is 15 amino acids long. CDR3 amino acids: CASSYVGGKNTEAFF. The CDR3 coding sequence is TGTGCCAGCAGTTACGTAGGGGGGAAAAACACTGAAGCTTTCTTT.

This clonotype was seen at least ten times. The genes are TRBV29-1 and TRBJ1-1; D possibly corresponds to TRBD1 (5 bases). V was pared by 7 bases and J by 4 bases, with 16 bases between. Germline-derived CDR1 and CDR2 are SQVTM and ANQGSEA. The CDR3 length is 13 residues. CDR3 in DNA: TGCAGCGGAGGACACGGCTGGGGCACTGAAGCTTTCTTT. It codes for CSGGHGWGTEAFF.

This sequence joins TRBV24-1 and TRBJ2-5, with TRBD2 matching over 13 bases. The CDR3 is 16 amino acids. Germline CDR1 is KGHDR and CDR2 is SFDVKD. Trimming took 9 bases from V and 2 from J; bases not matched to a gene: 8. The CDR3 protein is CATGTTSGGAQETQYF. CDR3 nucleotides: TGTGCCACCGGGACCACTAGCGGGGGGGCGCAAGAGACCCAGTACTTC.

The table lists this clonotype with many counts. The gene calls are TRBV25-1 and TRBJ1-2; TRBD1 might be the D (5 bases). The germline V gene encodes CDR1 MGHDK and CDR2 SYGVNS. This CDR3 has 14 amino acids. The germline V and J ends were trimmed by 4 bases and 3 bases, with 12 bases remaining between them. The CDR3 here is CASSGRDRYYGYTF. The CDR3 DNA is TGTGCCAGCAGTGGTAGGGACCGATACTATGGCTACACCTTC.

This clonotype came up many times. The rearrangement joins TRBV4-2 to TRBJ1-1; weak D call: TRBD1 (5 bases). The CDR3 runs to 16 residues. V was trimmed by 1 base and J by 4 bases, leaving 16 bases between them. CDR1 and CDR2 from the germline V gene are LGHNA and YNFKEQ. In DNA form, the CDR3 reads TGTGCCAGCAGCCAAGGGTCCAGGGTTTTTGTCACTGAAGCTTTCTTT. Protein sequence: CASSQGSRVFVTEAFF.

This clonotype was seen at least ten times. The rearrangement joins TRBV27 to TRBJ1-1; D perhaps matches TRBD1 (6 bases). Trimming removed 9 bases at V and 4 bases at J, with 18 bases between. Germline CDR1 is MNHEY and CDR2 is SMNVEV (reference sequence). The CDR3 is 14 amino acids. CDR3 in DNA: TGTGCCAGTTCCGGGGGCGCAGGGTCCACTGAAGCTTTCTTT. Amino acid sequence: CASSGGAGSTEAFF.

This clonotype turned up a few times. The V call is TRBV11-1, the J call TRBJ2-5, with 12 bases aligning to TRBD2. This CDR3 region has 17 residues. Per germline, CDR1 SGHAT and CDR2 FQDESV (reference sequence). Trimming at V came to 1 base and at J to 2 bases, leaving 5 bases not matched to a gene. CDR3 loop: CASSLVLAGGKQETQYF. The CDR3 region has the DNA TGTGCCAGCAGCTTAGTCCTAGCGGGAGGGAAACAAGAGACCCAGTACTTC.